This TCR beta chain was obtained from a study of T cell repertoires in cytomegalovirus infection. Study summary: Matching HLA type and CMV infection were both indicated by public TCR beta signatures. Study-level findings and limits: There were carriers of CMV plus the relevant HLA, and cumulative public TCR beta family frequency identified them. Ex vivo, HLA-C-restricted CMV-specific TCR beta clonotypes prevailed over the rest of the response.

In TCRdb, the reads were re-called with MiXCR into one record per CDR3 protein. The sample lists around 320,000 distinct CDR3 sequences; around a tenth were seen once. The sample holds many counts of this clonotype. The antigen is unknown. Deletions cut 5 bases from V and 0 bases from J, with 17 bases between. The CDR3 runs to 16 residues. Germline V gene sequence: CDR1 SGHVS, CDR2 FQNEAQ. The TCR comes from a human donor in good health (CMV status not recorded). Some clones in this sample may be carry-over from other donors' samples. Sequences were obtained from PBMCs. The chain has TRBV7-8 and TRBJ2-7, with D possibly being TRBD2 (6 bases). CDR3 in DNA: TGTGCCAGCAGCCTAGAAGGAAGCGGGCCCTCCTACGAGCAGTACTTC. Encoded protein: CASSLEGSGPSYEQYF.